This T cell receptor beta chain was observed in a study of PD-L1 blockade in urothelial cancer. Across the study: Atezolizumab 1,200 mg was given intravenously every 3 weeks, starting 2014.

This CDR3 is built from 15 residues. Germline assignment: CDR1 SGHKS and CDR2 YYEKEE (reference sequence). V was clipped by 4 bases and J by 2 bases, with 13 bases between them. Assay: immunoSEQ multiplex PCR; the TCRdb copy retains only in-frame clones and omits some. Seen here are about 76,000 clones, approximately 90% observed once, and the top ten hold around 0.94%. Time point in this sample: peripheral blood 6 weeks after treatment start. This clone came up a few times. This TCR was recovered from a woman of 80 years or more with urothelial cancer. The specimen was PBMCs, collected around atezolizumab (anti-PD-L1) treatment. The chain joins TRBV5-5 to TRBJ2-1, with D perhaps matching TRBD1 (6 bases). CDR3 residues: CASSPQGQTYNEQFF. The CDR3 coding sequence is TGTGCCAGCAGCCCGCAAGGACAGACCTACAATGAGCAGTTCTTC.